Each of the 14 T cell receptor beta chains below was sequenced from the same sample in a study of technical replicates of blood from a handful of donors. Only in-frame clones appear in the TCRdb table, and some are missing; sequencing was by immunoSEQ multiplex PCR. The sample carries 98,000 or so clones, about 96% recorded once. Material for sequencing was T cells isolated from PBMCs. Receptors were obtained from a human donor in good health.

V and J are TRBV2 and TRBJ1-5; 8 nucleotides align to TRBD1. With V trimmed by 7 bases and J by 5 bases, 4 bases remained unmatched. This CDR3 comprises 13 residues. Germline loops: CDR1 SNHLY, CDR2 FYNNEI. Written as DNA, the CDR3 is TGTGCCAGCAAGGACAGGGAGGATCAGCCCCAGCATTTT. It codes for CASKDREDQPQHF.

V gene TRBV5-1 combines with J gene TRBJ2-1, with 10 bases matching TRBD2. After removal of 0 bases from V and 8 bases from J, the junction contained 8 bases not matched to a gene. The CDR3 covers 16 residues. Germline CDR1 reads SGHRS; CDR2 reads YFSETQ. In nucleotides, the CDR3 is TGCGCCAGCAGCTTGGGTGCTAGCGGGAGTCCAGATGAGCAGTTCTTC. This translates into CASSLGASGSPDEQFF.

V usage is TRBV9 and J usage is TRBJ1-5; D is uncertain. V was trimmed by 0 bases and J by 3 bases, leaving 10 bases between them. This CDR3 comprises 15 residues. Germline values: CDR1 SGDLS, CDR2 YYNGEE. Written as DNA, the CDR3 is TGTGCCAGCAGCGTAGCGAGCGGCCTCAATCAGCCCCAGCATTTT. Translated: CASSVASGLNQPQHF.

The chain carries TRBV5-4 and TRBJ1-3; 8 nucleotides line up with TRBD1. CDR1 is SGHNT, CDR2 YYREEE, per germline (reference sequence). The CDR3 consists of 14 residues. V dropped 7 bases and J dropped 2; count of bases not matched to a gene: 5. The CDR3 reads CASSDREPGNTIYF. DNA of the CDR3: TGTGCCAGCTCGGACAGGGAGCCTGGAAACACCATATATTTT.

CDR3 nucleotides: TGTGCCAGCAGTCCGACGGGACTCTATGGCTACACCTTC. Residues: CASSPTGLYGYTF. The V and J genes are TRBV27 and TRBJ1-2, with a possible D match to TRBD1 (5 bases). In germline, CDR1 is MNHEY, CDR2 SMNVEV (reference sequence). V was trimmed by 5 bases and J by 4 bases, leaving 11 bases between them. The CDR3 runs 13 residues.

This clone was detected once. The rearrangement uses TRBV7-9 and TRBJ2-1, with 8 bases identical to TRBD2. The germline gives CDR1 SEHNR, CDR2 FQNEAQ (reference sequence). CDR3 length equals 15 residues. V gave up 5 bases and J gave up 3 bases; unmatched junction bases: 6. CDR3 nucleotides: TGTGCCAGCAGCCCGACGGGGGGGAACTACAATGAGCAGTTCTTC. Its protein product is CASSPTGGNYNEQFF.

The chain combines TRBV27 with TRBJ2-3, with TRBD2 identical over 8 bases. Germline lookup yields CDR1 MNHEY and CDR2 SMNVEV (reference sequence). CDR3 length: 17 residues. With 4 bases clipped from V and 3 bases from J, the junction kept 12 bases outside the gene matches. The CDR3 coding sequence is TGTGCCAGCAGTTATGCCGAGCGGGGGATCGGAACAGATACGCAGTATTTT. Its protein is CASSYAERGIGTDTQYF.

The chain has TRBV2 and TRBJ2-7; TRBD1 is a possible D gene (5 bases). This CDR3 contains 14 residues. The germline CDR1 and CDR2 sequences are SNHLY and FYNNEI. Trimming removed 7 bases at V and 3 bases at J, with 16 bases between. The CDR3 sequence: CASTRSGILYEQYF. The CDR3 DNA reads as TGTGCCAGCACACGATCAGGGATCCTCTACGAGCAGTACTTC. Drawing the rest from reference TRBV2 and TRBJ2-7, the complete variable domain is EPEVTQTPSHQVTQMGQEVILRCVPISNHLYFYWYRQILGQKVEFLVSFYNNEISEKSEIFDDQFSVERPDGSNFTLKIRSTKLEDSAMYFCASTRSGILYEQYFGPGTRLTVT.

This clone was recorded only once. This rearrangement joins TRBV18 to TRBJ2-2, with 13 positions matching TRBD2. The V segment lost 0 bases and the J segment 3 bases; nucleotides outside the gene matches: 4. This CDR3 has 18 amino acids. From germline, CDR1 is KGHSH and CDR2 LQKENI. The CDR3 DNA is TGTGCCAGCTCACCACCGACTAGCGGGAGGTGGGACACCGGGGAGCTGTTTTTT. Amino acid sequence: CASSPPTSGRWDTGELFF. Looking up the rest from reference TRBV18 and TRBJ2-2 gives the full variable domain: NAGVMQNPRHLVRRRGQEARLRCSPMKGHSHVYWYRQLPEEGLKFMVYLQKENIIDESGMPKERFSAEFPKEGPSILRIQQVVRGDSAAYFCASSPPTSGRWDTGELFFGEGSRLTVL.

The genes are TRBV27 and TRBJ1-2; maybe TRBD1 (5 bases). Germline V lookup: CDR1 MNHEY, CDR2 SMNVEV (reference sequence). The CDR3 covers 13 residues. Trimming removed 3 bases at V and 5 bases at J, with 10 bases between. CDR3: CASSLGPGYGYTF. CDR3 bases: TGTGCCAGCAGTTTGGGGCCCGGGTATGGCTACACCTTC.

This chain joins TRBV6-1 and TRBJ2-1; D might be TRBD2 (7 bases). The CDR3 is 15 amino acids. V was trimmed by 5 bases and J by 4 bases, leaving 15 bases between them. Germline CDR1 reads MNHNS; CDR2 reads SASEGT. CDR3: CASSKGDYRYNEQFF. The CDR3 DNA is TGTGCCAGCAGTAAGGGGGACTACCGATACAATGAGCAGTTCTTC.

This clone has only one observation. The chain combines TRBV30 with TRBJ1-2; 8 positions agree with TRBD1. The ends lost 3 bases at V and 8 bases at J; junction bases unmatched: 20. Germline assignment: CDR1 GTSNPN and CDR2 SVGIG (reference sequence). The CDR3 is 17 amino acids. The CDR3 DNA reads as TGTGCCTGGAGGCACCGTGCTCCAGGGGGCTACCTATTGGGCTACACCTTC. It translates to CAWRHRAPGGYLLGYTF.

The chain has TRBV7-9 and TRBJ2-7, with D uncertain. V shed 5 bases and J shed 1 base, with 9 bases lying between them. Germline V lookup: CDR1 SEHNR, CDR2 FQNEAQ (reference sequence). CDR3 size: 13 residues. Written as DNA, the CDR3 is TGTGCCAGCAGCGTAACACTATCCTACGAGCAGTACTTC. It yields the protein CASSVTLSYEQYF.

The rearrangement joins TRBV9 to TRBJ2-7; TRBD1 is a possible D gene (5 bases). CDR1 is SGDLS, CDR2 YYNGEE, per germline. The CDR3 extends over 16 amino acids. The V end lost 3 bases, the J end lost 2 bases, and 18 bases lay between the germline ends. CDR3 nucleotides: TGTGCCAGCAGCGAGGGGTTAGGTGCGGTCCCCTACGAGCAGTACTTC. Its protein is CASSEGLGAVPYEQYF. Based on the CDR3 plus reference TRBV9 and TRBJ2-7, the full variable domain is DSGVTQTPKHLITATGQRVTLRCSPRSGDLSVYWYQQSLDQGLQFLIQYYNGEERAKGNILERFSAQQFPDLHSELNLSSLELGDSALYFCASSEGLGAVPYEQYFGPGTRLTVT.